This T cell receptor (beta chain) is from a study of regulatory T cells in long-lasting Graves disease. The overall study: Recently diagnosed Graves' patients had received antithyroid drugs for under 3 months.

Notes on the study in general: Persistent Graves' patients had lower TCR diversity than newly diagnosed ones. Comparison showed that persistent patients shared more public clonotypes (about 2,600) than new patients (approximately 1,000).

This clonotype was observed at least ten times. Its antigen is not known. The CDR3 is 12 residues long. Trimming stripped 7 bases from V and 5 bases from J, with 9 bases between. CDR1 and CDR2 (germline): MDHEN, SYDVKM. The time point was: newly diagnosed GD, antithyroid drugs for less than 3 months. Researchers made the TCR library from RNA that was extracted from PBMCs. CDR3 regions were amplified by Arm-PCR using iRepertoire HTBI primers to build TCR beta libraries. Via MiXCR, TCRdb re-called the multiplex PCR reads, giving one row per CDR3 protein. The data show around 250,000 distinct CDR3 sequences, about 16% seen once.

This chain connects TRBV28 to TRBJ2-1, with no clear D. The material sequenced was peripheral blood mononuclear cells (PBMCs), taken at new diagnosis, from a patient treated with antithyroid drugs. The clonotype originates from a female donor with Graves disease. DNA for the CDR3: TGTGCCAGCATCCAACGGGACAATGAGCAGTTCTTC. It specifies CASIQRDNEQFF.